Listed below are T cell receptor beta chains from one sample, sequenced in a study of CD8+CD57+ T cells in acquired aplastic anemia. MiXCR was run by TCRdb on the reads, yielding one entry per CDR3 protein. The repertoire has some 200,000 distinct CDR3 sequences, 30% to 35% of them found once; the top ten carry about 1.1%. The specimen was sorted CD4+, CD8+, or CD8+CD57+ T cells (not recorded which) from PBMCs. The receptors originated from a human donor in good health, serving as a control. CDR3s include the opening cysteine and the closing phenylalanine or tryptophan. Fields, in order: D gene, V gene, clone size, CDR3 length, J gene, CDR3 protein, CDR3 DNA. D genes are given only for firm matches. Clone size is given for some rows only: seen once, a few or many times, or a class if the clone is expanded.

>NA|TRBV6-5|NA|12|TRBJ2-3
CASSSSAGAQYF
TGTGCCAGCAGTTCCTCCGCCGGTGCGCAGTATTTT
>NA|TRBV2|NA|13|TRBJ2-2
CASRGGSTGELFF
TGTGCCAGCCGTGGGGGAAGCACCGGGGAGCTGTTTTTT
>NA|TRBV5-1|few|15|TRBJ2-7
CASNSSTGFSYEQYF
TGCGCCAGCAACTCGTCGACAGGATTCTCCTACGAGCAGTACTTC
>NA|TRBV12-5|NA|17|TRBJ1-2
CASGSVFMGVRDYGYTF
TGTGCTAGTGGTTCGGTATTTATGGGGGTGAGAGACTATGGCTACACCTTC
>NA|TRBV11-2|many|16|TRBJ1-2
CASSLDSGRGSHGYTF
TGTGCCAGCAGCTTAGATTCCGGCAGGGGATCGCATGGCTACACCTTC
>NA|TRBV10-3|NA|17|TRBJ2-2
CAIGQRSLTFNTGELFF
TGTGCCATCGGACAGCGAAGTCTAACATTCAACACCGGGGAGCTGTTTTTT
>TRBD1|TRBV10-3|NA|13|TRBJ1-2
CASAETGDYGYTF
TGTGCCAGCGCGGAGACAGGGGACTATGGCTACACCTTC
>NA|TRBV12-3/TRBV12-4|NA|13|TRBJ2-1
CASSFLRNNEQFF
TGTGCCAGCAGTTTTTTACGTAACAATGAGCAGTTCTTC
>NA|TRBV20-1|few|13|TRBJ1-4
CSARDSGPEKLFF
TGCAGTGCTAGAGATTCAGGGCCCGAAAAACTGTTTTTT
>NA|TRBV2|NA|13|TRBJ2-5
CASSVQGRETQYF
TGTGCCAGCAGTGTTCAGGGTCGGGAAACCCAGTACTTC
>NA|TRBV5-4|many|15|TRBJ2-7
CASSSAAGSGYEQYF
TGTGCCAGCAGCTCCGCAGCGGGTAGCGGCTACGAGCAGTACTTC
>TRBD2|TRBV10-3|NA|16|TRBJ2-5
CAIRSGLAGHLETQYF
TGTGCCATCAGATCAGGACTAGCGGGGCATTTAGAGACCCAGTACTTC
>NA|TRBV12-3/TRBV12-4|NA|14|TRBJ2-2
CASRKRLSNGELFF
TGTGCCAGCAGAAAGAGACTTTCGAACGGGGAGCTGTTTTTT